Included here is one TCR beta chain sequence, with context. What it binds is unknown. The germline CDR1 and CDR2 sequences are SGHRS and YFSETQ. CDR3 length: 13 amino acids. Deletions cut 0 bases from V and 10 bases from J, with 10 bases between. This sample is part of a study of cytomegalovirus exposure and HLA in healthy donors. Study-wide results and caveats: Analyzed later, most CMV-associated TCR beta chains appeared HLA-restricted. TCR beta V- and J-gene trimming, according to a later analysis, was linked to a missense DCLRE1C variant. Analyses of presence/absence relied on an assumption of roughly uniform sequencing depth across donors.

The PCR used 60 Vbeta and 13 Jbeta primers. In the authors' workflow: Later analysis identified tens of millions of unique TCR beta chains, 9 million to 13 million shared. Sequenced by immunoSEQ multiplex PCR; TCRdb stores in-frame clones only, minus some. V and J calls and clone size follow that table, whereas D and trimming were derived from the DNA. The profile shows tens of thousands of clones, roughly 70% of them singletons. The clonotype was recovered from a man younger than 45 in good health and CMV-seronegative. The source material was PBMCs. The chain employs TRBV5-1 and TRBJ2-2; D is possibly TRBD1 (6 bases). The CDR3 DNA follows: TGCGCCAGCAGCTTGGTGTCAGGGGAGGAGCTGTTTTTT. Residues: CASSLVSGEELFF.